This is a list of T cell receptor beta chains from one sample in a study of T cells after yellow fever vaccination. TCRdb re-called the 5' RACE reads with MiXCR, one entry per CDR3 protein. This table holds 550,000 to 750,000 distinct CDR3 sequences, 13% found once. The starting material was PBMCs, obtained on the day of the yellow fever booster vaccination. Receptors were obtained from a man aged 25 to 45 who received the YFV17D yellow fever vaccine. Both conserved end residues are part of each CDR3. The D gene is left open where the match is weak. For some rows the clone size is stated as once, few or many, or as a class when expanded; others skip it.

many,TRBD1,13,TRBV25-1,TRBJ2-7,TGTGCCAGCAGTCCTAGGGACAGGGGCGAGCAGTACTTC,CASSPRDRGEQYF
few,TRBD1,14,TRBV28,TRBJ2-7,TGTGCCAGCAGTTCGACAGGGGCAGGGTACGAGCAGTACTTC,CASSSTGAGYEQYF
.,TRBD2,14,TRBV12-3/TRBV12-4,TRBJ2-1,TGTGCCAGCAGTGGGACTAGCGGGCGGAGGGAGCAGTTCTTC,CASSGTSGRREQFF
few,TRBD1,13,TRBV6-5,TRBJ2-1,TGTGCCAGCAGTTACGACAGGGGAAATGAGCAGTTCTTC,CASSYDRGNEQFF
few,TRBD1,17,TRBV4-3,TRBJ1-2,TGCGCCAGCAGCAACCGGCCAGGACAGGGACCAAACTATGGCTACACCTTC,CASSNRPGQGPNYGYTF
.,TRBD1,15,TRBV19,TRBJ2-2,TGTGCCAGTCGGTCAGGGGGCACCAGGGCCGGGGAGCTGTTTTTT,CASRSGGTRAGELFF
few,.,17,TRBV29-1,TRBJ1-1,TGCAGCGTTGTCCAGAGGGTAGCGGAAGTTGCGGACACTGAAGCTTTCTTT,CSVVQRVAEVADTEAFF
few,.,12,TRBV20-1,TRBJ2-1,TGCAGTGCTACCGTAGGCCTCAATGAGCAGTTCTTC,CSATVGLNEQFF
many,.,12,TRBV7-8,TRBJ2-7,TGTGCCAGCAGCTTACCCCTCTACGAGCAGTACTTC,CASSLPLYEQYF
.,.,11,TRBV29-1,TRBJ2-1,TGCAGCGTTGAAGATGTGCCTAGCTTGTTCTTC,CSVEDVPSLFF
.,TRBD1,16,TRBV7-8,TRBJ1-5,TGTGCCAGCAGCTTAGGTTGGGACAGAATTAATCAGCCCCAGCATTTT,CASSLGWDRINQPQHF
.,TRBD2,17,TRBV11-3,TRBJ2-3,TGTGCCAGCAGCTTCGGAGGAGGAGGGACTAGGGGGGATACGCAGTATTTT,CASSFGGGGTRGDTQYF
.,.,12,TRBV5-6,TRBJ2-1,TGTGCCAGCAGCCAAGAGGCGGCTAAGCAGTTCTTC,CASSQEAAKQFF
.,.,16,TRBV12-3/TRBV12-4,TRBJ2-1,TGTGCCAGCAGGGAATCCGGGACGCGCTTGAACAATGAGCAGTTCTTC,CASRESGTRLNNEQFF
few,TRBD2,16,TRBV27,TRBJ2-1,TGTGCCAGCAGTTTAGAGCGGGAGGGCCCCTACAATGAGCAGTTCTTC,CASSLEREGPYNEQFF
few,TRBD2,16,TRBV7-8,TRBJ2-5,TGTGCCAGCAGCTTAACACTCGGGACTACTCAAGAGACCCAGTACTTC,CASSLTLGTTQETQYF
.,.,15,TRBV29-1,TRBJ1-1,TGCAGCGTTGAAATGCGGCTCCCCTTAGGTGGTGAAGCTTTCTTT,CSVEMRLPLGGEAFF
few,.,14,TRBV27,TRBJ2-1,TGTGCCAGCAGTAAATATCCGGTCTACAATGAGCAGTTCTTC,CASSKYPVYNEQFF
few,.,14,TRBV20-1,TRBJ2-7,TGCAGTGCTAGGAGGCTAGCGACAAATAGCGAGCAGTACTTC,CSARRLATNSEQYF
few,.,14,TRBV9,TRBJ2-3,TGTGCCAGCAGCGTAAAAATCTCCACAGATACGCAGTATTTT,CASSVKISTDTQYF
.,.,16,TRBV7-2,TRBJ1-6,TGTGCCAGCAGACCTCGGGGGGCGGGTTTAGATTCACCCCTCCACTTT,CASRPRGAGLDSPLHF
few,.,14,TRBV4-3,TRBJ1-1,TGCGCCAGCAGCGCTCTAGTTAGTGACACTGAAGCTTTCTTT,CASSALVSDTEAFF
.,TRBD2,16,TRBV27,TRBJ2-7,TGTGCCAGCAGCCCCGATTCTGCTAGCGGATTAAGGGAGCAGTACTTC,CASSPDSASGLREQYF
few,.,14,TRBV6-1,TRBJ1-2,TGTGCCGGACGACAGGCCCCGGCTCCCTATGGCTACACCTTC,CAGRQAPAPYGYTF
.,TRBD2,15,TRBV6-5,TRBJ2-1,TGTGCCAGCAGTTATAGACTAGCGACGTACAATGAGCAGTTCTTC,CASSYRLATYNEQFF
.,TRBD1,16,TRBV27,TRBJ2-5,TGTGCCAGCAGTTTAACCCCGACAGGGTCTTGGGAGACCCAGTACTTC,CASSLTPTGSWETQYF
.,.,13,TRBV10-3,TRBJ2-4,TGTGCCATCAGTGCTGGGACCAAAAACATTCAGTACTTC,CAISAGTKNIQYF
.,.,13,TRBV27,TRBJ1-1,TGTGCCAGCAAAAACGAGGGGAACACTGAAGCTTTCTTT,CASKNEGNTEAFF
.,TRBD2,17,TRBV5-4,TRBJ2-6,TGTGCCAGCAGGAAAGCGGGAGCCTACTCTGGGGCCAACGTCCTGACTTTC,CASRKAGAYSGANVLTF
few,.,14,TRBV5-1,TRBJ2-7,TGCGCCAGCAGCCGCGGACAGAATAACTACGAGCAGTACTTC,CASSRGQNNYEQYF
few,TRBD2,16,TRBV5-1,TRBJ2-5,TGCGCCAGCAGCACACCAAGCGGGAGAATTTGGGAGACCCAGTACTTC,CASSTPSGRIWETQYF
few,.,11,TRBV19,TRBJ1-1,TGTGCCAGTCGGGGTTTCACTGAAGCTTTCTTT,CASRGFTEAFF
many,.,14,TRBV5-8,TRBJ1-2,TGTGCCAGCAGCTTTCAGCGAACTAACTATGGCTACACCTTC,CASSFQRTNYGYTF
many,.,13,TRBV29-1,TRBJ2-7,TGCAGCGCCGGAAAGGGTTACGGGTACGAGCAGTACTTC,CSAGKGYGYEQYF
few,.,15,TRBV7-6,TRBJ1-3,TGTGCCAGCAGCTTGGTAGCAAGCTCTGGAAACACCATATATTTT,CASSLVASSGNTIYF
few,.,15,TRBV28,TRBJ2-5,TGTGCCAGCAGTTTAGTCGGGGCGGGACAAGAGACCCAGTACTTC,CASSLVGAGQETQYF